A selection of T cell receptor beta chains follows, all from one sample in a study of T cell repertoires in cytomegalovirus infection. Their antigen targets remain unknown. MiXCR was run by TCRdb on the reads, yielding one entry per CDR3 protein. The table shows some 62,000 distinct CDR3 sequences, with roughly a fifth occurring only once. The sample in question was CD8+ T cells from cultured PBMCs, obtained from culture after CMV antigen stimulation. These receptors were obtained from a human donor in good health (CMV status not recorded). Some clones in this sample may be carry-over from other donors' samples. The CDR3 runs from the conserved cysteine through the conserved F or W. The order of the fields is clone size, D gene, V gene, J gene, CDR3 DNA, CDR3 protein. The D gene is left open where the match is weak. Size values are once, few and many counts, or a class for expanded clones, and some rows have none.

few	.	TRBV4-1	TRBJ2-7	TGCGCCAGCAGCCAAGTCGCGATCTCCTACGAGCAGTACTTC	CASSQVAISYEQYF
.	.	TRBV7-3	TRBJ1-2	TGTGCCAGCAGCTTAAGCAGGAGGGCACATGGCTACACCTTC	CASSLSRRAHGYTF
.	.	TRBV7-2	TRBJ1-5	TGTGCCAGCTGGAGCGGGGTGGCCAATCAGCCCCAGCATTTT	CASWSGVANQPQHF
many	.	TRBV7-6	TRBJ2-1	TGTGCCAGCAGCTTAGTTTTTAGCAGGGGCGCGAACAGCTCCTACAATGAGCAGTTCTTC	CASSLVFSRGANSSYNEQFF
few	.	TRBV19	TRBJ1-4	TGTGCCAGTAGTTCGGGGCTTGAAAAACTGTTTTTT	CASSSGLEKLFF
.	.	TRBV19	TRBJ1-1	TGTGCCAGTAGTCCCCGCCTTCCTCCGAACACTGAAGCTTTCTTT	CASSPRLPPNTEAFF
.	TRBD2	TRBV7-2	TRBJ2-1	TGTGCCAGCAGCGGGACTAGCGGGGTTTCCTACAATGAGCAGTTCTTC	CASSGTSGVSYNEQFF
few	.	TRBV7-2	TRBJ1-1	TGTGCCAGCAGCTCTACCTCCACAGGGACTGAAGCTTTCTTT	CASSSTSTGTEAFF
few	.	TRBV6-2/TRBV6-3	TRBJ1-2	TGTGCCAGCAGTTACAGGGTCGGAAGCTATGGCTACACCTTC	CASSYRVGSYGYTF
.	.	TRBV9	TRBJ1-1	TGTGCCAGCAGCGTAGACACAGGGAGGAACACTGAAGCTTTCTTT	CASSVDTGRNTEAFF
few	.	TRBV7-9	TRBJ1-4	TGTGCCAGCAGCCCCCCCGAGGTCGCTAATGAAAAACTGTTTTTT	CASSPPEVANEKLFF
.	TRBD1	TRBV7-2	TRBJ1-2	TGTGCCAGCAGCTTAGATTGGGACAGCTATGGCTACACCTTC	CASSLDWDSYGYTF
.	TRBD1	TRBV7-2	TRBJ2-5	TGTGCCAGCAGCGTAAGGGACAGATTCCAAGAGACCCAGTACTTC	CASSVRDRFQETQYF
.	TRBD2	TRBV7-6	TRBJ2-3	TGTGCCAGCAGCCCCAGGATAGCGGGAGAGACTAGCACAGATACGCAGTATTTT	CASSPRIAGETSTDTQYF
.	TRBD1	TRBV7-6	TRBJ2-5	TGTGCCAGCAGCTTAGCGCGGTACAGGGGGAAGGAGACCCAGTACTTC	CASSLARYRGKETQYF
few	.	TRBV7-8	TRBJ2-5	TGTGCCAGCAGCTTAGAAGGGAAAGAGACCCAGTACTTC	CASSLEGKETQYF
.	.	TRBV12-3/TRBV12-4	TRBJ1-2	TGTGCCAGCAGTTTTGGGGATGGCTACACCTTC	CASSFGDGYTF
few	.	TRBV7-9	TRBJ2-7	TGTGCCAGCAGCGCACGGTTCTACGAGCAGTACTTC	CASSARFYEQYF
.	.	TRBV11-2	TRBJ2-7	TGTGCCAGCAGCTTGTGGGGGCAAGGGGCGAGGTACGAGCAGTACTTC	CASSLWGQGARYEQYF
many	TRBD1	TRBV12-3/TRBV12-4	TRBJ2-1	TGTGCCAGCAGTTTAATCGCAGGGGGCTACAATGAGCAGTTCTTC	CASSLIAGGYNEQFF
few	TRBD2	TRBV12-3/TRBV12-4	TRBJ2-1	TGTGCCAGCACCCTCCGGAGCGGGGGGGCGAATGAGCAGTTCTTC	CASTLRSGGANEQFF
many	TRBD2	TRBV7-2	TRBJ2-5	TGTGCCAGCAGCGCACGCCGGGGGGGACAAGAGACCCAGTACTTC	CASSARRGGQETQYF
.	.	TRBV4-1	TRBJ2-5	TGCGCCAGCAGCCCAATGAGTCGAGAGACCCAGTACTTC	CASSPMSRETQYF
few	.	TRBV6-5	TRBJ1-2	TGTGCCAGCACCAAGGGAAACATCTTCAGCTATGGCTACACCTTC	CASTKGNIFSYGYTF
few	.	TRBV5-6	TRBJ2-7	TGTGCCAGCAGCTTAGAAGGGTCCTCCTACGAGCAGTACTTC	CASSLEGSSYEQYF
few	.	TRBV12-3/TRBV12-4	TRBJ1-1	TGTGCCAGCAGTTTAGGTCAGACTGAAGCTTTCTTT	CASSLGQTEAFF
.	.	TRBV11-2	TRBJ1-2	TGTGCCAGCAGCCACGGGACATCCTATGGCTACACCTTC	CASSHGTSYGYTF
few	.	TRBV11-2	TRBJ2-3	TGTGCCAGCAGCAGCGTCAGGGCGGCGACGGGAGATACGCAGTATTTT	CASSSVRAATGDTQYF
.	.	TRBV7-4	TRBJ2-5	TGTGCCAGCAGCTTAGCGGGGGGCAATGAGACCCAGTACTTC	CASSLAGGNETQYF